The 31 T cell receptor delta chains listed next were all sequenced from one sample in a study of gamma-delta chains in newborns, infants, children. TCRdb reprocessed the reads using CATT. The sample has roughly 3,100 delta-chain clones; just under 0.3% are singletons. Source material: blood. All receptors derive from a child who was a newborn, infant or young child, either healthy, febrile or measles-vaccinated (not recorded which).

This clone was detected a few times. A far larger clone is one nucleotide away, so this likely arose from a read error. The chain recombines TRDV1 with TRDJ3; 8 bases map to TRDD3. From germline, CDR1 is TSWWSYY and CDR2 QGS. The V segment lost 4 bases and the J segment 0 bases; nucleotides outside the gene matches: 23. The CDR3 totals 24 residues. Here the CDR3 reads CALGVLPFSQNWGLSSWDTRQMFF. CDR3 sequence (DNA): TGTGCTCTTGGGGTCCTCCCCTTCTCCCAGAACTGGGGGTTAAGCTCCTGGGACACCCGACAGATGTTTTTC.

About this clone: The protein TCRdb lists belongs to a much larger clone and differs from this DNA's translation at residue 15, which points to a read error; the protein shown is made from the DNA. J is TRDJ1 and V is TRDV2; 9 nucleotides agree with TRDD3. CDR3 length: 16 amino acids. Germline V gene data show CDR1 as GEAIGNYY and CDR2 as EKD. In nucleotides, the CDR3 is TGTGCCTGTGACGTACTGGGGGACCAATCCACCGATAAACTCACCTTT. Protein product: CACDVLGDQSTDKLTF.

This clone was observed a few times. The TCRdb protein comes from a much larger clone and disagrees with this DNA's translation at residue 3, likely due to a read error; the protein given here is derived from the DNA. The chain has TRDV2 and TRDJ2, with 9 bases identical to TRDD3. Germline lookup yields CDR1 GEAIGNYY and CDR2 EKD. The CDR3 is 16 amino acids. Here the CDR3 DNA reads TGTGCCCGTGACACTACTGGGGGAGCTTTGACAGCACAACTCTTCTTT. Protein: CARDTTGGALTAQLFF.

This clone was counted a few times. A far larger clone is a single base away, which makes a read error likely. The sample contains more than one DNA sequence encoding this CDR3. This chain uses TRDV2 with TRDJ3, with 8 bases aligning to TRDD3. The CDR3 is 18 amino acids. From germline, CDR1 is GEAIGNYY and CDR2 EKD. The CDR3 here is CACDTVWGSSWDTRQMFF. For the CDR3, the DNA is TGTGCCTGCGACACCGTCTGGGGGAGCTCCTGGGACACCCGACAGATGTTTTTC.

Notes on this clone: TCRdb's entry gives the protein of a much larger clone, which mismatches this DNA's translation at residue 10, likely from a read error; the protein reported here is translated from the DNA. J is TRDJ3 and V is TRDV2; 10 bases are shared with TRDD3. CDR3 size: 17 residues. Germline CDR1 is GEAIGNYY and CDR2 is EKD. The CDR3 is CACDTGGYSRDTRQMFF. CDR3 in DNA: TGTGCCTGTGACACTGGGGGATACTCCCGGGACACCCGACAGATGTTTTTC.

This clone was seen only a few times. The mismatch at residue 6 between this DNA's translation and the TCRdb protein of a much larger clone likely reflects a read error; the protein shown is translated from the DNA. The chain uses TRDV2 and TRDJ2, with TRDD3 matching 7 bases. Germline CDR1 and CDR2: GEAIGNYY and EKD. With 1 base clipped from V and 2 bases from J, the junction kept 3 bases outside the gene matches. The CDR3 contains 15 residues. The CDR3 nucleotides read TGTGCCTGTGACACTGAGGGATACTTGACAGCACAACTCTTCTTT. Translation gives CACDTEGYLTAQLFF.

This clone was detected a few times. TCRdb pairs this DNA with a much larger clone's protein that differs at residue 3, likely a read error; the protein shown was translated from the DNA. The V call is TRDV2, the J call TRDJ2, with TRDD3 matching 11 bases. Per the germline V gene, CDR1 is GEAIGNYY and CDR2 is EKD. This CDR3 is 16 amino acids long. The CDR3 here is CARDVLGDTLTAQLFF. In DNA, the CDR3 is TGTGCCCGTGACGTACTGGGGGATACTTTGACAGCACAACTCTTCTTT.

Only a few counts were recorded for this clone. A read error may explain this, as a much larger clone is one base away. J is TRDJ3 and V is TRDV2, with TRDD3 matching 12 bases. Per germline, CDR1 GEAIGNYY and CDR2 EKD. The CDR3 is 22 amino acids. As DNA, the CDR3 is TGTGCCCGTGACGGCCTCCACACTGGGGGATACCTCAGCTCCTGGGACACCCGACAGATGTTTTTC. This sequence encodes CARDGLHTGGYLSSWDTRQMFF.

This clone was seen a few times. TCRdb lists the protein of a much larger clone for this DNA, which differs at residue 12, so this is likely a read error; the protein given here is translated from the DNA itself. V is TRDV2 and J is TRDJ3; TRDD3 matches at 12 bases. This CDR3 has 18 residues. The germline V gene has CDR1 GEAIGNYY and CDR2 EKD. The CDR3: CACDKVLGDTWGTRQMFF. CDR3 coding DNA: TGTGCCTGTGACAAAGTACTGGGGGATACCTGGGGCACCCGACAGATGTTTTTC.

A word on this clone: The amino acid sequence in TCRdb belongs to a much larger clone and departs from this DNA's translation at residue 3, likely a sequencing read error; the sequence shown is translated from the DNA. J is TRDJ3 and V is TRDV2; 8 positions match TRDD3. Germline V gene sequence: CDR1 GEAIGNYY, CDR2 EKD. The CDR3 is 18 amino acids. CDR3 in amino acids: CASDTWGTSSWDTRQMFF. Here the CDR3 DNA reads TGTGCCAGTGACACCTGGGGGACGAGCTCCTGGGACACCCGACAGATGTTTTTC.

About this clone: TCRdb records a much larger clone's protein for this DNA, with a difference at residue 13 that likely arises from a read error; the protein given is the translation of the DNA. The same CDR3 arises from other DNA sequences in this sample as well. This chain uses TRDV2 with TRDJ3, with TRDD3 identical over 8 bases. Germline V lookup: CDR1 GEAIGNYY, CDR2 EKD. The CDR3 has 20 residues. CDR3 loop: CACDKVLGASSSRDTRQMFF. The CDR3 DNA reads TGTGCCTGTGACAAAGTACTGGGGGCCTCAAGCTCCAGGGACACCCGACAGATGTTTTTC.

As concerns this clone: A far larger clone is one base from this, pointing to a likely read error. Other DNA variants within this sample encode the same CDR3. The rearrangement uses TRDV2 and TRDJ1; 10 bases line up with TRDD3. The CDR3 contains 19 residues. Germline lookup yields CDR1 GEAIGNYY and CDR2 EKD. The ends lost 3 bases at V and 3 bases at J; junction bases unmatched: 18. CDR3 bases: TGTGCCTGTGACCACGTTACCGGGGGATACGCGATTGAGGCCGATAAACTCATCTTT. Amino acids: CACDHVTGGYAIEADKLIF.

This clone was seen a handful of times. The protein held in TCRdb is that of a much larger clone and does not match this DNA's translation at residue 8, likely because of a read error; the protein shown is translated from the DNA. V is TRDV2 and J is TRDJ1, with D unresolved. The J gene, not given by TCRdb, was assigned here from a germline match of the nucleotide sequence. This CDR3 contains 13 residues. Trimming shortened V by 3 bases and J by 4 bases, and 11 bases separated the two germline ends. Germline values: CDR1 GEAIGNYY, CDR2 EKD. The CDR3 is CACDFIRVDKLIF. The DNA for the CDR3 is TGTGCCTGTGACTTTATAAGGGTCGATAAACTCATCTTT.

This clone was seen a few times. The TCRdb protein, from a much larger clone, departs from this DNA's translation at residue 16, likely by read error; the protein shown derives from the DNA. CDR3 residues: CACAPFYWGSSSSWDARQMFF. Here the CDR3 DNA reads TGTGCCTGTGCCCCATTCTACTGGGGGTCTTCTTCCTCCTGGGACGCCCGACAGATGTTTTTC. The chain joins TRDV2 to TRDJ3, with 8 bases matching TRDD3. Germline V CDR1 and CDR2: GEAIGNYY, EKD. The CDR3 contains 21 residues.

This clone is large by share. V and J are TRDV3 and TRDJ3; maybe TRDD3 (5 bases). This CDR3 contains 14 residues. The germline V and J ends were trimmed by 1 base and 1 base, with 5 bases remaining between them. Looked up from germline, CDR1 is TVYSNPD and CDR2 is GDNSRS (reference sequence). The CDR3: CAFTGSWDTRQMFF. As DNA, the CDR3 is TGTGCCTTTACTGGGTCCTGGGACACCCGACAGATGTTTTTC.

This clone has more than one count but fewer than ten. A far larger clone is one base from this, pointing to a likely read error. Other DNA sequences from this sample encode an identical CDR3 as well. This chain's CDR3 is CACDAMWKLGAYTDKLIF. DNA of the CDR3: TGTGCCTGTGACGCCATGTGGAAACTGGGGGCCTACACCGATAAACTCATCTTT. V gene TRDV2 combines with J gene TRDJ1; 8 nucleotides match TRDD3. The junction had 14 bases not matched to a gene; V was cut back by 3 bases and J by 0 bases. Germline CDR1 reads GEAIGNYY; CDR2 reads EKD. This CDR3 spans 18 amino acids.

There are a few counts of this clone. The chain employs TRDV2 and TRDJ1; D might be TRDD3 (5 bases). This CDR3 contains 14 residues. Trimming stripped 0 bases from V and 0 bases from J, with 7 bases between. CDR1 GEAIGNYY and CDR2 EKD come from the germline V gene. The CDR3 region is CACDTGENTDKLIF. For the CDR3, the DNA is TGTGCCTGTGACACCGGGGAAAACACCGATAAACTCATCTTT.

This clone was seen only a few times. The protein TCRdb gives is from a much larger clone and does not agree with this DNA's translation at residue 9, likely a read error; the protein shown here comes from the DNA. The chain carries TRDV2 and TRDJ3; the match to TRDD3 covers 11 bases. Germline lookup yields CDR1 GEAIGNYY and CDR2 EKD. The CDR3 is 18 amino acids. The junction had 1 base not matched to a gene; V was cut back by 1 base and J by 0 bases. The CDR3: CACDTGGYDSWDTRQMFF. The CDR3 region has the DNA TGTGCCTGTGACACTGGGGGATACGACTCCTGGGACACCCGACAGATGTTTTTC.

This clone was observed a few times. This probably arose from a read error, given a far larger clone one base away. The sample holds other DNA sequences that translate to the same CDR3. The chain employs TRDV2 and TRDJ2; TRDD3 matches at 8 bases. This CDR3 is 18 amino acids long. Germline V CDR1 and CDR2: GEAIGNYY, EKD. Losses at the gene ends were 1 base for V and 0 bases for J; bases not matched to a gene: 9. This chain's CDR3 is CACDTVLGGLALTAQLFF. The DNA of the CDR3 is TGTGCCTGTGACACTGTACTGGGGGGCCTAGCTTTGACAGCACAACTCTTCTTT.

Regarding this clone: It differs at one base from a far larger clone, so likely a read error. Additional DNA sequences in this sample encode the identical CDR3. The chain couples TRDV2 to TRDJ3, with 12 bases lining up with TRDD3. CDR3 size: 22 residues. Per germline, CDR1 GEAIGNYY and CDR2 EKD. The CDR3 region has the DNA TGCGCCTGTGACACCGTAGGACTGGGGGATACCCTCAACCCCTGGGACACCCGACAGATGTTTTTC. It is translated as CACDTVGLGDTLNPWDTRQMFF.

Only a few counts were recorded for this clone. A single base is all that separates this from a far larger clone, so a read error is likely. This same CDR3 is encoded by further DNA sequences in the sample. The V and J genes are TRDV2 and TRDJ3, with TRDD3 identical over 8 bases. V dropped 1 base and J dropped 0; count of bases not matched to a gene: 10. CDR3 length equals 20 residues. Looked up from germline, CDR1 is GEAIGNYY and CDR2 is EKD. The CDR3 reads CACDTVLGGDSSWDTRQMFF. DNA of the CDR3: TGTGCCTGTGACACTGTACTGGGGGGCGATAGCTCCTGGGACACCCGACAGATGTTTTTC.

On this clone: The protein TCRdb lists belongs to a much larger clone and differs from this DNA's translation at residue 7, which points to a read error; the protein shown is made from the DNA. CDR3 in DNA: TGTGCAGCAAGCGAGGTCGAGCTGGGGGATACAGCACAACTCTTCTTT. Amino acids: CAASEVELGDTAQLFF. The chain couples TRAV29/DV5 to TRDJ2, with 9 bases identical to TRDD3. Unmatched junction bases numbered 8, after V lost 0 bases and J lost 5 bases. Germline CDR1 and CDR2: NSMFDY and ISSIKDK. This CDR3 comprises 16 residues.

This clone was observed a handful of times. TCRdb shows a much larger clone's protein in place of this DNA's translation, and the two differ at residue 5, likely through a read error; the protein shown is translated from the DNA. V gene TRDV2 combines with J gene TRDJ2, with 10 bases lining up with TRDD3. The trim removed 3 bases at V and 0 bases at J, leaving 9 bases unmatched. The CDR3 extends over 18 amino acids. Germline loops: CDR1 GEAIGNYY, CDR2 EKD. The DNA of the CDR3 is TGTGCCTGTGACTCCCTACTGGGGGATTTTTCTTTGACAGCACAACTCTTCTTT. This gives the protein CACDSLLGDFSLTAQLFF.

In this sample, this clone turned up a few times. The chain uses TRDV2 and TRDJ3; 7 bases agree with TRDD3. Losses at the gene ends were 3 bases for V and 0 bases for J; bases not matched to a gene: 7. The CDR3 covers 18 residues. CDR1 GEAIGNYY and CDR2 EKD come from the germline V gene. The CDR3 here is CACDYWGPSSWDTRQMFF. In nucleotides, the CDR3 is TGTGCCTGTGACTACTGGGGACCTAGCTCCTGGGACACCCGACAGATGTTTTTC.

Points on this clone: A far larger clone is only one base removed, so a read error is likely. This sample also contains other DNA sequences that code for the same CDR3. CDR3 amino acids: CACDAVLGYTDKLIF. CDR3 in DNA: TGTGCCTGTGACGCAGTACTAGGGTACACCGATAAACTCATCTTT. The rearrangement links TRDV2 to TRDJ1; D gene unclear. V lost 3 bases to trimming and J lost 0 bases, with 13 bases between them. The CDR3 runs 15 residues. The V gene's germline CDR1 is GEAIGNYY and CDR2 EKD.

This clone occurred a few times. TCRdb has a much larger clone's protein, which differs at residue 11 from the translation of this DNA, likely because of a read error; what is shown is the protein translated from the DNA. V usage is TRDV2 and J usage is TRDJ2, with 10 nucleotides matching TRDD3. The CDR3 totals 15 residues. Germline V gene lookup returns CDR1 GEAIGNYY and CDR2 EKD. As DNA, the CDR3 is TGTGCCTGCGACAGTACTGGGGGATTGACAGTACAACTCTTCTTT. Its translation is CACDSTGGLTVQLFF.

In its sample, this clone was seen a few times. This likely traces to a read error, being one base from a far larger clone. The gene calls are TRDV2 and TRDJ1, with 8 nucleotides matching TRDD3. The CDR3 is 14 residues long. Germline CDR1 reads GEAIGNYY; CDR2 reads EKD. V shed 2 bases, J shed 1 base, and the junction held 2 bases outside the gene matches. CDR3 in DNA: TGTGCCTGTGACATACTGGGGGGCACCGATAAACTCATCTTT. Its translation is CACDILGGTDKLIF.

The table lists this clone with a few counts. The translation of this DNA and the TCRdb protein of a much larger clone differ at residue 3, probably owing to a read error; the protein shown here is translated from the DNA. This chain connects TRDV2 to TRDJ3; 9 nucleotides agree with TRDD3. The CDR3 runs 18 residues. Germline V gene lookup returns CDR1 GEAIGNYY and CDR2 EKD. CDR3 region: CAGDRLLGDSWDTRQMFF. The CDR3 DNA follows: TGTGCCGGTGACAGGTTACTGGGGGACTCCTGGGACACCCGACAGATGTTTTTC.

Remarks on this clone: Given a far larger clone just one base away, this is likely a sequencing read error. Other DNA sequences of this sample code for an identical CDR3. This chain uses TRDV2 with TRDJ2; maybe TRDD3 (5 bases). Germline lookup yields CDR1 GEAIGNYY and CDR2 EKD. The ends were cut back, 4 bases at V and 4 bases at J, with 15 bases in the middle. CDR3 length equals 15 residues. In DNA form, the CDR3 reads TGTGCCTGTGATGTACTAGGGGACCCGACAGCACAACTCTTCTTT. As protein: CACDVLGDPTAQLFF.

This clone was seen only a few times. TCRdb's protein, taken from a much larger clone, differs from this DNA's translation at residue 6, likely owing to a read error; the protein displayed comes from the DNA. This sequence joins TRDV2 and TRDJ1; 8 nucleotides match TRDD3. V shed 3 bases and J 0 bases; nucleotides not matched to a gene: 14. This CDR3 contains 18 residues. Germline V gene sequence: CDR1 GEAIGNYY, CDR2 EKD. The CDR3 loop is CACDATWKLGAYTDKLIF. The CDR3 DNA follows: TGTGCCTGTGACGCCACGTGGAAACTGGGGGCTTACACCGATAAACTCATCTTT.

Remarks on this clone: This DNA's translation differs at residue 7 from TCRdb's protein, which comes from a much larger clone; a read error is likely, and the protein shown is translated from the DNA. CDR3 residues: CACDTGRYDKLIF. The CDR3 bases are TGTGCCTGTGACACCGGGAGATACGATAAACTCATCTTT. The chain combines TRDV2 with TRDJ1, with D hard to call. Trimming cost V 0 bases and J 4 bases, with 8 bases left between them. Germline loops: CDR1 GEAIGNYY, CDR2 EKD. The CDR3 runs to 13 residues.